This T cell receptor (beta chain) appears in the sequencing data of a study of T-cell memory formation after mild COVID-19 (dated by TCRdb to about 2021). Background for the entire study: Most TCR sequence clusters were specific to one of the two donors. The cohort comprised two young, previously healthy adult volunteers, one female and one male. In a couple of donors, T-cell clones that expanded and contracted after mild COVID-19 were tracked by sequencing TCRalpha and TCRbeta repertoires over time. Results and caveats for the whole study, not just this receptor: Contracting CD4+ clones turned up mainly in the CM and EM memory subsets, whereas EMRA was where CD8+ clones were enriched. The second-wave clones that peaked on day 37 were not confirmed to be SARS-CoV-2 specific. Clones that contracted from day 15 to 85 showed balanced CD4/CD8 phenotypes, whereas a second wave of clones that expanded from day 15 to 37 leaned towards CD4+. Some responding clones were detected in pre-infection memory, which suggested that pre-existing cross-reactive memory T cells had joined the SARS-CoV-2 response. The study covered only two mild cases, and larger cohorts including severe cases with pre-infection samples were considered necessary.

Ficoll-Paque density gradient centrifugation was the method used to isolate PBMCs. In the germline V gene, CDR1 corresponds to SNHLY and CDR2 to FYNNEI. V loses 3 bases of germline sequence and J loses 5 bases, and the interval between the two ends is 20 bases. The CDR3, cysteine through phenylalanine, is 16 amino acids long. Only the CDR3 part of the read is kept: 48 bases, read in frame from the first base. On this clonotype: Its cognate antigen has yet to be identified. Nothing much larger sits one base from this clone, and base qualities are not available.

The listed sequencing device is Illumina NovaSeq 6000. Using 5'RACE with constant-segment primers, TCRalpha and TCRbeta cDNA libraries were constructed, with sample barcodes and unique molecular identifiers added in the process. Trizol reagent was used to extract RNA from every sample. Amplification of the libraries took two PCR steps, and the second step added a second sample barcode plus Illumina TruSeq adapters. Sequencing of libraries was performed on an Illumina NovaSeq with 2 x 150 bp paired-end reads. From the authors' description of their analysis: Demultiplexing of reads and collapsing into UMI-guided consensus sequences were performed with migec v1.2.7. With mixcr v2.1.11, UMI consensuses were aligned to TRA and TRB V and J templates and assembled into clonotypes. Expanded or contracted clonotypes were those called significant by both edgeR and NoisET, with noise models trained on biological replicates. For edgeR calls, the thresholds were a false discovery rate-adjusted p below 0.01 and a log2 fold-change of 1. As an exploratory analysis of dynamics, max-normalized trajectories of the 1000 most abundant clonotypes were examined with PCA combined with hierarchical clustering. The CD4 or CD8 phenotype of responding clones was assigned using the separately sequenced CD4+ and CD8+ repertoires. TCRdb ran its own pipeline on the public reads, namely fastp trimming at Q25 and MiXCR clone calling, and kept in-frame beta chains. Each entry is one CDR3 protein sequence, shown with its most common DNA and genes. The V and J calls reflect TCRdb's pipeline rather than the authors' work. This sample comprises hundreds of thousands of distinct CDR3 sequences, more than 15% of them detected only once. The ten largest clones take up around 12% of the sample.

This receptor chain uses TRBV2 and TRBJ2-7; the D region possibly corresponds to TRBD2 (5 bases align). Sequenced input: PBMCs or a T cell subset sorted from them (not recorded which). This clonotype was obtained from an adult woman who had mild COVID-19 (a few samples of this study predate the infection). The sample titles of this study are shuffled in the database, so cell type and time point are left out; the donor was told from shared clones. The CDR3 amino acid sequence is: CASSDTNRDSEDEQYF. The bases are TGTGCCAGCAGTGACACAAACCGGGATTCTGAGGACGAGCAGTACTTC.